This TCR beta chain was found in a study of cytomegalovirus exposure and HLA in healthy donors. This clone was seen only once. PCR employed 60 Vbeta and 13 Jbeta primers. Sequencing was performed with immunoSEQ multiplex PCR; in TCRdb, only in-frame clones are kept and a portion is missing. The sample carries around 190,000 clones, more than 65% recorded once. The CDR3 runs 13 residues. Germline V gene sequence: CDR1 LNHDA, CDR2 SQIVND (reference sequence). V lost 6 bases and J 5 bases, leaving 14 bases between the germline ends. The V gene is TRBV19, the J gene TRBJ2-7, with D unclear. Sequenced material: PBMCs. The origin of this receptor is a man aged 35 to 55 in good health and CMV-seropositive. CDR3 DNA sequence: TGTGCCAGTAGAAAAAGAGGCAGCCACGAGCAGTACTTC. Residues: CASRKRGSHEQYF.